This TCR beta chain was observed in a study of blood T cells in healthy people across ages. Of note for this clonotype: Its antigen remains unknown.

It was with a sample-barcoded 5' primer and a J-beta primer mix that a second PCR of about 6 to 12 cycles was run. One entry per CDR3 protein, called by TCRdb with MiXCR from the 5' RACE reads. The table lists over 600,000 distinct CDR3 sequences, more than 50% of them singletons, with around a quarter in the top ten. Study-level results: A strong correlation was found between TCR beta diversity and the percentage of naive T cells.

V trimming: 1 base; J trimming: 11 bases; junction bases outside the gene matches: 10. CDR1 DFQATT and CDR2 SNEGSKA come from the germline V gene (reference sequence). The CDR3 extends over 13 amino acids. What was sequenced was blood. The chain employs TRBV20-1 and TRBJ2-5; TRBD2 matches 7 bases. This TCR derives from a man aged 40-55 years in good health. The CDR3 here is CSARVSWGGEQYF. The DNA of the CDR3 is TGCAGTGCTAGAGTATCCTGGGGAGGGGAGCAGTACTTC.